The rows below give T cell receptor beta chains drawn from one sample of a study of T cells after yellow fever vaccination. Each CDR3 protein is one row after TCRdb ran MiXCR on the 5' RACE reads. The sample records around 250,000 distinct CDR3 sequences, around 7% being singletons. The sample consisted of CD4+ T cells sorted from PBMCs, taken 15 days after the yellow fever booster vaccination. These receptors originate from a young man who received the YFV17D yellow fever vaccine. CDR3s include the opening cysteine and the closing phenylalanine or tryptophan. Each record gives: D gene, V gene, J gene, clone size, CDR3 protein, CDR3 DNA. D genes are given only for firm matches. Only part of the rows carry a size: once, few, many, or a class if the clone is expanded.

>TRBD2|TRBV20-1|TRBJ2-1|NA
CSASRLAGGPGNEQFF
TGCAGTGCTAGCCGACTAGCGGGAGGGCCGGGGAATGAGCAGTTCTTC
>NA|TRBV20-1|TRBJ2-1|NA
CSASNQGRIGYDEQFF
TGCAGTGCTTCTAATCAGGGGAGGATCGGATACGATGAGCAGTTCTTC
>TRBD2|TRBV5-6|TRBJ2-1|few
CASSLPLETTSAYNEQFF
TGTGCCAGCAGCCTCCCCCTCGAAACGACTAGCGCGTACAATGAGCAGTTCTTC
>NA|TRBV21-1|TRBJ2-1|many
CASSKRIAGGVEQFF
TGTGCCAGCAGCAAGAGGATCGCAGGTGGAGTTGAGCAGTTCTTC
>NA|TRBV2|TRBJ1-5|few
CASSVRDGLLSPQHF
TGTGCCAGCAGTGTCCGGGACGGACTATTATCGCCCCAGCATTTT
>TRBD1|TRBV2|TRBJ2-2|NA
CATSGTGMNTGELFF
TGTGCCACCTCCGGGACAGGAATGAACACCGGGGAGCTGTTTTTT
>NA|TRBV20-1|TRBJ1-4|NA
CCARRAGWGSNNEKLFF
TGCTGTGCTAGAAGGGCAGGGTGGGGGTCTAATAATGAAAAACTGTTTTTT
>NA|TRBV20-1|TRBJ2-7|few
CSARTGTPYEQYF
TGCAGTGCTCGGACCGGGACCCCCTACGAGCAGTACTTC
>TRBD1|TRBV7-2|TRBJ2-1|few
CASSTGQPYNEQFF
TGTGCCAGTTCGACGGGACAGCCCTACAATGAGCAGTTCTTC
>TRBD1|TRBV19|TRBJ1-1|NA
CASSSLLTGRNTEAFF
TGTGCCAGTAGTAGTCTCCTGACAGGGAGGAACACTGAAGCTTTCTTT
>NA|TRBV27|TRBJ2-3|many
CASSLIQGTDTQYF
TGTGCCAGCAGTTTAATCCAGGGGACAGATACGCAGTATTTT
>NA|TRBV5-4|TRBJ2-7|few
CASSFGLSEQYF
TGTGCCAGCAGCTTCGGGTTATCGGAGCAGTACTTC
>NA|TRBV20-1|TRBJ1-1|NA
CSATGLDRDTEAFF
TGCAGTGCTACGGGCCTTGATCGGGACACTGAAGCTTTCTTT
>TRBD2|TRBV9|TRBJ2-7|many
CASSVTGGGEQYF
TGTGCCAGCAGCGTAACGGGAGGGGGCGAGCAGTACTTC
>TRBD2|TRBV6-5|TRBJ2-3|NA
CASSYGGVGSTDTQYF
TGTGCCAGCAGTTACGGGGGGGTGGGAAGCACAGATACGCAGTATTTT
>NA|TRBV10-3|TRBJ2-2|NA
CAISAEAGELFF
TGTGCCATCAGTGCTGAGGCCGGGGAGCTGTTTTTT
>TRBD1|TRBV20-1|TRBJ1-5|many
CSALQGASSNQPQHF
TGCAGTGCTCTACAGGGGGCATCGTCCAATCAGCCCCAGCATTTT
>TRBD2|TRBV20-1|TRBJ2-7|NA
CSARPPGLAETYEQYF
TGCAGTGCTAGACCCCCGGGACTAGCGGAGACCTACGAGCAGTACTTC
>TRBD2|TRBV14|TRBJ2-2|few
CASSPLGREDVTGELFF
TGTGCCAGCAGCCCGCTGGGGCGGGAGGATGTCACCGGGGAGCTGTTTTTT
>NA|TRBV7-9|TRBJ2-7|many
CASSLALLGYEQYF
TGTGCCAGCAGCTTAGCGTTACTGGGCTACGAGCAGTACTTC
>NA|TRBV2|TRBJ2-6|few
CASSEGGNVLTF
TGTGCCAGCAGTGAAGGTGGCAACGTCCTGACTTTC
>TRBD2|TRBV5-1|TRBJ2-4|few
CASSSGLDRTKNIQYF
TGCGCCAGCAGTTCTGGACTAGATCGGACCAAAAACATTCAGTACTTC
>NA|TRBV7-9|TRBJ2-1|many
CASSDAFLVPGPNEQFF
TGTGCCAGCAGCGACGCTTTTCTGGTCCCCGGACCCAATGAGCAGTTCTTC
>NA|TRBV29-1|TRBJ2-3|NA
CSASRQMQGTDTQYF
TGCAGCGCCTCCCGACAGATGCAAGGCACAGATACGCAGTATTTT
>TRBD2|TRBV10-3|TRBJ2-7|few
CAISVAPREDEQYF
TGTGCCATCTCGGTGGCCCCCCGGGAGGACGAGCAGTACTTC
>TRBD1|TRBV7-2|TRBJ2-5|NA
CASSRGQGAGETQYF
TGTGCCAGCAGCAGGGGACAGGGGGCTGGAGAGACCCAGTACTTC
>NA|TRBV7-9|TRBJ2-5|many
CASSADWTGKTQYF
TGTGCCAGCAGCGCCGACTGGACCGGGAAGACCCAGTACTTC
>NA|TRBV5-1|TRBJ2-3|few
CASAGGTQSTDTQYF
TGCGCCAGCGCAGGCGGGACCCAAAGCACAGATACGCAGTATTTT
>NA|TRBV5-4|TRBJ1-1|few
CASSSGQMNTEAFF
TGTGCCAGCAGCTCTGGACAGATGAACACTGAAGCTTTCTTT
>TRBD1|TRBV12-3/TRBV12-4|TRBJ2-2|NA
CASTPATGGTGELFF
TGTGCCAGCACCCCTGCGACAGGGGGCACCGGGGAGCTGTTTTTT
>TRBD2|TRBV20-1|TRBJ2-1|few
CSARGGLAGVGQFF
TGCAGTGCTAGAGGAGGACTAGCGGGAGTTGGGCAGTTCTTC
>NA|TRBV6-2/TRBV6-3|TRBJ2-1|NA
CASRTWGDEQFF
TGTGCCAGCAGAACTTGGGGGGATGAGCAGTTCTTC
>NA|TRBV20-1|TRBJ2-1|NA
CSARDRYSGPYNEQFF
TGCAGTGCTAGAGATCGTTATAGCGGACCCTACAATGAGCAGTTCTTC
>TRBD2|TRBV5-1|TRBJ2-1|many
CASRGLAGNEQFF
TGCGCCAGCAGAGGACTAGCGGGAAATGAGCAGTTCTTC
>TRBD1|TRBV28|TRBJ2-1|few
CASSVDRVLQFF
TGTGCCAGCAGCGTAGACAGGGTCTTGCAGTTCTTC
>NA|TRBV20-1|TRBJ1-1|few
CSASGRANTEAFF
TGCAGTGCATCTGGCAGGGCGAACACTGAAGCTTTCTTT
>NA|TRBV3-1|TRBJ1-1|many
CASSQDFAAFF
TGTGCCAGCAGCCAAGATTTTGCAGCTTTCTTT
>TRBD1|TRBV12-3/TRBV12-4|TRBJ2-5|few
CASSFQGDQETQYF
TGTGCCAGCAGTTTCCAGGGGGATCAAGAGACCCAGTACTTC
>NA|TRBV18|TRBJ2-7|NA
CASSPPGLNYEQYF
TGTGCCAGCTCACCACCGGGGCTTAACTACGAGCAGTACTTC
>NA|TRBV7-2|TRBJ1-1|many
CASSFTPLRGRTEAFF
TGTGCCAGCAGCTTTACCCCCCTGAGAGGGCGCACTGAAGCTTTCTTT
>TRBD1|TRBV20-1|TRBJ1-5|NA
CSALPGQGSGQPQHF
TGCAGTGCTCTCCCCGGACAGGGGTCCGGTCAGCCCCAGCATTTT
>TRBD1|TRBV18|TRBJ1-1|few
CASSPRAGQGGPEAFF
TGTGCCAGCTCACCAAGGGCGGGACAGGGGGGTCCTGAAGCTTTCTTT
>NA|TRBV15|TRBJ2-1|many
CATRPGGIRREKIF
TGTGCCACCAGACCAGGGGGAATACGGCGGGAGAAGATCTTC
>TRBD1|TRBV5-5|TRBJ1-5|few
CASSWVPGGAGQPQHF
TGTGCCAGCAGCTGGGTACCAGGGGGCGCGGGACAGCCCCAGCATTTT
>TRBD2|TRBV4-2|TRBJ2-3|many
CASSQASGSSTDTQYF
TGTGCCAGCAGCCAAGCTAGCGGGAGCAGCACAGATACGCAGTATTTT
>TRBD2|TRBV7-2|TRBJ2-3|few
CASSRKAGGFWDTQYF
TGTGCCAGCAGCCGCAAAGCGGGAGGCTTTTGGGATACGCAGTATTTT
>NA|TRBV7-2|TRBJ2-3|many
CASSFRDTQYF
TGTGCCAGCAGCTTCAGGGATACGCAGTATTTT
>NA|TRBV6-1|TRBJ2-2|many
CASSQSVNTGELFF
TGTGCCAGCAGCCAATCAGTGAACACCGGGGAGCTGTTTTTT
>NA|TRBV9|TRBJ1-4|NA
CASSVGSRVGEKLFF
TGTGCCAGCAGCGTAGGGAGCCGGGTCGGTGAAAAACTGTTTTTT
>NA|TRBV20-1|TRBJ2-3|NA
CSGRADTQYF
TGCAGTGGAAGAGCAGATACGCAGTATTTT
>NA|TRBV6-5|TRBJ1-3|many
CATSETGPISSIYF
TGTGCCACATCCGAGACAGGTCCGATAAGTTCCATATATTTT
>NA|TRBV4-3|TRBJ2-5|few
CASSQEGGIQETQYF
TGCGCCAGCAGCCAAGAAGGGGGAATCCAAGAGACCCAGTACTTC